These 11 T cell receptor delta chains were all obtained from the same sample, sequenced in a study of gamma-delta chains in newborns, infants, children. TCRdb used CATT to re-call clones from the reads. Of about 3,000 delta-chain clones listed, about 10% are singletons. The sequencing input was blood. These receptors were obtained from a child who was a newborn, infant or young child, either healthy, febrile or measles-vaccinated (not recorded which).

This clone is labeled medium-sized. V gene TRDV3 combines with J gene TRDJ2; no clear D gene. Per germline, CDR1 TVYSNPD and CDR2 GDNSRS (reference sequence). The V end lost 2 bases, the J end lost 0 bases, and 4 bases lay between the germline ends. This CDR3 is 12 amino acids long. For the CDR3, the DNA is TGTGCCTTTGGGTCTTTGACAGCACAACTCTTCTTT. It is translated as CAFGSLTAQLFF.

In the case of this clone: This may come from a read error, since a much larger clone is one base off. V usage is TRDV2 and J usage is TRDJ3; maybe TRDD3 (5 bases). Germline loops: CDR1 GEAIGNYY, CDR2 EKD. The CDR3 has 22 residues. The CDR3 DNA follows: TGTGCCTGTGACACGCCCGGAGAGATACTCTCGGATAGCTCCTGGGACACCCAACAGATGTTTTTC. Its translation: CACDTPGEILSDSSWDTQQMFF.

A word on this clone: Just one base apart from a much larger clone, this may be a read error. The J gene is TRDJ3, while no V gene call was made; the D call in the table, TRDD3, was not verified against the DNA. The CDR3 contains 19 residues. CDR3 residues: CAFDKVLGDHSWDTRQMFF. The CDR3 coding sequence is TGTGCCTTTGACAAAGTACTGGGGGACCACTCCTGGGACACCCGACAGATGTTTTTC.

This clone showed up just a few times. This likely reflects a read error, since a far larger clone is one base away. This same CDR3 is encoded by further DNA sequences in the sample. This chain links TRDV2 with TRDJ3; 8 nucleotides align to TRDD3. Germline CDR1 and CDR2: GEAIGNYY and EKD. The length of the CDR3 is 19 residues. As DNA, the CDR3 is TGTGCCTGCGACAATGCTGGGGGACGCCACTCCTGGGACACCCGACAGATGTTTTTC. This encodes CACDNAGGRHSWDTRQMFF.

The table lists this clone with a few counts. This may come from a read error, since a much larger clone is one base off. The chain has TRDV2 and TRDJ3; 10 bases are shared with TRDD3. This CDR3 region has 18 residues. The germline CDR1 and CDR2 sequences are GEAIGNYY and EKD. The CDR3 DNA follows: TGTGCCTGTGACACGATTGGGGGATACTCCTGGGGCACCCGACAGATGTTTTTC. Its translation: CACDTIGGYSWGTRQMFF.

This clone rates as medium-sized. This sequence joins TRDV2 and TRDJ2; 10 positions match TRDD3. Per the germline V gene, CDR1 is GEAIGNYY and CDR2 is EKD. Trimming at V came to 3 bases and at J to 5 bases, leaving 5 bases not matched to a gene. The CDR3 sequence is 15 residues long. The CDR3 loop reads CACDALLGDTAQLFF. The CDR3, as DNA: TGTGCCTGTGACGCCTTACTGGGGGATACAGCACAACTCTTCTTT.

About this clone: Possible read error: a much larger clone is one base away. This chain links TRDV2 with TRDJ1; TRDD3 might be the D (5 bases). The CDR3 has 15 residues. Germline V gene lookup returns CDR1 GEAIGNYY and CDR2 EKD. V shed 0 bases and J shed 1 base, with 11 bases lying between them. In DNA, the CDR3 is TGTGCCTGTGACACCGTGGGGCTTCTCACCGATAAACTCATCTTT. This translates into CACDTVGLLTDKLIF.

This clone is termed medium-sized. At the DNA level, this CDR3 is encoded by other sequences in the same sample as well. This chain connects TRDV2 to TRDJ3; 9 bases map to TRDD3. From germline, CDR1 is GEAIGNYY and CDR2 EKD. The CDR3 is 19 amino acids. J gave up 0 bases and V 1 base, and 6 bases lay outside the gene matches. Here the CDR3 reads CACDTGYWGSSWDTRQMFF. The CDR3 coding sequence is TGTGCCTGTGACACAGGTTACTGGGGGAGCTCCTGGGACACCCGACAGATGTTTTTC.

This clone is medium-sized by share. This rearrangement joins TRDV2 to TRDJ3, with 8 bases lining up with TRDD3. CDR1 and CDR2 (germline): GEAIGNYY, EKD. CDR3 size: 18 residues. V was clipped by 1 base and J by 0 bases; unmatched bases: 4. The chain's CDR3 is CACDTGGWSSWDTRQMFF. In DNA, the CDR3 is TGTGCCTGTGACACTGGGGGATGGAGCTCCTGGGACACCCGACAGATGTTTTTC.

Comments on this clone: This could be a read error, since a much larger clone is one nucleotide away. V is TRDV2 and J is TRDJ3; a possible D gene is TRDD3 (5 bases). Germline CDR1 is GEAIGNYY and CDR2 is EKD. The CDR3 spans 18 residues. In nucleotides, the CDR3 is TGTGCCTGTGACACCGCTGGGCCCAGCTCCTGGGTCACCCGACAGATGTTTTTC. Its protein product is CACDTAGPSSWVTRQMFF.

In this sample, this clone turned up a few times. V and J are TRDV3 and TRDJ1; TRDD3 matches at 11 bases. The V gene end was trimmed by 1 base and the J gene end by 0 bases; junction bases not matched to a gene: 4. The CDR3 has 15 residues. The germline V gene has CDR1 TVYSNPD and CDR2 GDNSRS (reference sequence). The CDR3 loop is CAFTGGYMYTDKLIF. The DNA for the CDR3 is TGTGCCTTTACTGGGGGATACATGTACACCGATAAACTCATCTTT.